Listed below are T cell receptor beta chains from one sample, sequenced in a study of cytomegalovirus exposure and HLA in healthy donors. Measured with immunoSEQ multiplex PCR; TCRdb has only the in-frame clones, and not every one. The clone table shows 34,000 or so clones, with the ten largest holding 4.8%. The source material was PBMCs. The origin of the receptors is a female donor in good health and CMV-seronegative. Each CDR3 is given with its conserved first and last residue. The D gene is left open where the match is weak.

v_gene	d_gene	j_gene	CDR3aa	CDR3nt
TRBV6-5	TRBD1	TRBJ1-6	CASSFLTGSNSPLHF	TGTGCCAGCAGTTTCCTGACAGGGAGTAATTCACCCCTCCACTTT
TRBV19	-	TRBJ2-3	CATTQGGRGTDTQYF	TGTGCCACCACTCAAGGGGGGAGGGGCACAGATACGCAGTATTTT
TRBV5-6	-	TRBJ2-7	CASSFGIGGQYF	TGTGCCAGCAGCTTTGGTATCGGCGGGCAGTACTTC
TRBV2	-	TRBJ2-1	CASSGTFVAPYNEQFF	TGTGCCAGCAGCGGAACCTTCGTAGCCCCCTACAATGAGCAGTTCTTC
TRBV27	TRBD1	TRBJ1-2	CASSLIVRDRAYEDGYTF	TGTGCCAGCAGTCTAATCGTCCGGGACAGGGCATATGAGGATGGCTACACCTTC
TRBV18	-	TRBJ1-2	CASSPRGLGYTF	TGTGCCAGCTCACCCCGAGGGCTCGGCTACACCTTC
TRBV19	-	TRBJ1-5	CASSISPWGGYSNQPQHF	TGTGCCAGTAGTATATCCCCCTGGGGGGGCTATAGCAATCAGCCCCAGCATTTT
TRBV11-3	TRBD1	TRBJ1-2	CASSSQGQGIGYTF	TGTGCCAGCAGCTCCCAAGGACAGGGAATTGGCTACACCTTC
TRBV7-9	-	TRBJ2-7	CASSLDGTRDEQYF	TGTGCCAGCAGCTTAGACGGGACAAGAGACGAGCAGTACTTC
TRBV11-1	TRBD2	TRBJ2-5	CASSLARRLLAVNQETQYF	TGTGCCAGCAGCTTAGCCCGGCGTTTGCTAGCGGTGAACCAAGAGACCCAGTACTTC
TRBV7-9	TRBD1	TRBJ2-7	CASSSGQGTYEQYF	TGTGCCAGCAGCTCGGGACAGGGGACCTACGAGCAGTACTTC
TRBV5-1	TRBD1	TRBJ1-5	CASSPTGGLNQPQHF	TGCGCCAGCAGCCCGACAGGGGGCCTCAATCAGCCCCAGCATTTT